Detailed here is one T cell receptor (beta chain). The data derive from a study of blood T cell repertoires in COVID-19. Study details: COVID-19 samples from acute and convalescent phases originated in the United States, Italy and Spain. Nucleic acid was either cDNA or gDNA, and it came from T cells, B-cell-depleted T cells, or PBMCs.

In the authors' workflow: Reference gene primers were amplified, and this amplification served to estimate nucleated cell counts. Assay: immunoSEQ multiplex PCR; the TCRdb copy retains only in-frame clones and omits some. D and trimming were read from the DNA, whereas the V and J calls and clone size are those reported in that table. In the table there are a few hundred thousand clones, around 83% of which are singletons. Sequenced: peripheral blood. The source is a woman between 45 and 65 years old with acute or convalescent COVID-19.

The CDR3 spells CASSLLDNQPQHF. The CDR3 DNA sequence: TGTGCCAGCAGCTTGTTAGACAATCAGCCCCAGCATTTT. The genes are TRBV5-5 and TRBJ1-5; no clear D gene. Germline V CDR1 and CDR2: SGHKS, YYEKEE (reference sequence). The length of the CDR3 is 13 residues. V lost 1 base and J 3 bases, leaving 5 bases between the germline ends.